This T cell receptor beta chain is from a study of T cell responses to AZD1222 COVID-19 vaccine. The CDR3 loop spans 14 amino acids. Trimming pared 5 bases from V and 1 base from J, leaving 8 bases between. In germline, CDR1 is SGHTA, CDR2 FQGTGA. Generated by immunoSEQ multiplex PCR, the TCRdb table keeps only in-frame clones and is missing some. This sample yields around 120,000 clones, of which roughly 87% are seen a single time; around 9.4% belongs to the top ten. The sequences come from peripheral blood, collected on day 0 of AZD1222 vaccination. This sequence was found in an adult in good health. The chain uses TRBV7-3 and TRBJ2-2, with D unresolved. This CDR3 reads CASSPDLNTGELFF. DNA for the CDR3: TGTGCCAGCAGCCCAGACTTGAACACCGGGGAGCTGTTTTTT.